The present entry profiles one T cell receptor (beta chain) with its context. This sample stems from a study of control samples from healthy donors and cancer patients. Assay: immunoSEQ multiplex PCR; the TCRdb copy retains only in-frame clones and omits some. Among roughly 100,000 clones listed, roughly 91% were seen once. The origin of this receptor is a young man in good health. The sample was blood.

The CDR3 reads CASSLSYTEAFF. CDR3 sequence (DNA): TGTGCCAGCAGCTTATCATACACTGAAGCTTTCTTT. The rearrangement joins TRBV7-2 to TRBJ1-1, with D uncertain. The CDR3 totals 12 residues. V lost 2 bases to trimming and J lost 3 bases, with 4 bases between them. The germline V gene encodes CDR1 SGHTA and CDR2 FQGNSA.